Below, 17 T cell receptor beta chains from the same sample are listed, as sequenced in a study of regulatory T cells in long-lasting Graves disease. TCR beta libraries were built with iRepertoire HTBI primers and Arm-PCR of CDR3 regions. MiXCR was run by TCRdb on the multiplex PCR reads, yielding one entry per CDR3 protein. This table holds fewer than 650,000 distinct CDR3 sequences, 16% found once. Indicated time point: newly diagnosed GD, antithyroid drugs for less than 3 months. From PBMCs, RNA was extracted and then used to make the TCR library. Separately, the same data were catalogued under a study of T cells in Graves' hyperthyroidism and ophthalmopathy.

Specimen: peripheral blood mononuclear cells (PBMCs), collected at new diagnosis, from a patient treated with antithyroid drugs. These receptors originate from a woman in her thirties with Graves disease.

This clonotype was observed a handful of times. CDR3 nucleotide sequence: TGTGCCAGCAGCCCCGTTGGCTCCCCAACTAATGAAAAACTGTTTTTT. This encodes CASSPVGSPTNEKLFF. The chain is built from TRBV11-2 and TRBJ1-4; D is unresolved. The CDR3 runs 16 residues. The V gene's germline CDR1 is SGHAT and CDR2 FQNNGV. The germline V and J ends were trimmed by 5 bases and 0 bases, with 13 bases remaining between them.

This clonotype was counted ten times or more. The chain is built from TRBV20-1 and TRBJ1-5, with 8 bases aligning to TRBD1. Germline V CDR1 and CDR2: DFQATT, SNEGSKA (reference sequence). CDR3 size: 15 residues. The V segment lost 7 bases and the J segment 5 bases; nucleotides outside the gene matches: 13. The CDR3 nucleotides are TGCAGTGTTCTCCCGGCCGACAGGGGATATCAGCCCCAGCATTTT. Amino acid sequence: CSVLPADRGYQPQHF.

The CDR3 region has the DNA TGCAGTGCTAGCAACAGGGGAAAAAACTACGAGCAGTACTTC. It encodes CSASNRGKNYEQYF. The chain recombines TRBV20-1 with TRBJ2-7; TRBD1 matches at 7 bases. Trimming removed 3 bases from V and 3 bases from J; junction bases left unmatched: 8. This CDR3 region has 14 residues. Germline V CDR1 and CDR2: DFQATT, SNEGSKA (reference sequence).

This clonotype was recorded many times. Germline is not matched at one junction end, which may reflect a read error. V usage is TRBV7-7 and J usage is TRBJ2-7; 10 nucleotides agree with TRBD2. Germline V gene sequence: CDR1 SSHAT, CDR2 FNYEAQ (reference sequence). The CDR3 has 16 amino acids. CDR3 sequence: CASSLGLAGASDEQYF. The CDR3 DNA follows: TGTGCTAGCAGCTTGGGTCTAGCGGGAGCCTCGGACGAGCAGTACTTC.

This clonotype was recorded at least ten times. V is TRBV20-1 and J is TRBJ1-1; the D gene is possibly TRBD1 (6 bases). Germline loops: CDR1 DFQATT, CDR2 SNEGSKA (reference sequence). The CDR3 covers 17 residues. V shed 0 bases and J shed 0 bases, with 17 bases lying between them. The CDR3 nucleotides are TGCAGTGCTAGAGATGTACAGGGAGGGATCATGAACACTGAAGCTTTCTTT. Translated, it gives CSARDVQGGIMNTEAFF.

This clonotype was detected ten times or more. The chain combines TRBV20-1 with TRBJ1-2; 11 bases match TRBD1. From germline, CDR1 is DFQATT and CDR2 SNEGSKA (reference sequence). V dropped 7 bases and J dropped 6; count of bases not matched to a gene: 4. The CDR3 contains 12 residues. CDR3 in DNA: TGCAGTGTTACGGGACAGGGGGATGGCTACACCTTC. Its protein product is CSVTGQGDGYTF.

The chain joins TRBV12-3 or TRBV12-4 to TRBJ2-5; D uncertain. V lost 8 bases and J lost 4, with 8 bases in between. The CDR3 loop spans 11 amino acids. The DNA for the CDR3 is TGTGCCAGCGGTATCAGAGAGACCCAGTACTTC. It is translated as CASGIRETQYF.

This rearrangement joins TRBV27 to TRBJ1-6; perhaps TRBD1 as D (5 bases). Per germline, CDR1 MNHEY and CDR2 SMNVEV (reference sequence). Between the trimmed V and J ends, which lost 8 bases and 3 bases, there was a span of 11 bases. There are 14 residues in the CDR3. The CDR3 spells CASRQLDYNSPLHF. The CDR3 DNA is TGTGCCAGCCGACAGTTAGACTATAATTCACCCCTCCACTTT.

This clonotype was seen more than once but under ten times. The chain joins TRBV30 to TRBJ1-4; 8 bases agree with TRBD1. This CDR3 contains 14 residues. Germline CDR1 is GTSNPN and CDR2 is SVGIG (reference sequence). The ends lost 2 bases at V and 8 bases at J; junction bases unmatched: 7. For the CDR3, the DNA is TGTGCCTGGAGTTTGGACAGGGTTAAAGAAAAACTGTTTTTT. It yields the protein CAWSLDRVKEKLFF.

Turning to this clonotype: A much larger clone differs by one base, so this may be a read error. The chain has TRBV2 and TRBJ1-2; D unresolved. Germline CDR1 is SNHLY and CDR2 is FYNNEI. The CDR3 spans 14 residues. CDR3 coding DNA: TGTGCCAGCACCCAAGAGGGAGCGAACTATGGCTGCACCTTC. Protein sequence: CASTQEGANYGCTF. Supplemented by reference TRBV2 and TRBJ1-2, the full variable domain reads EPEVTQTPSHQVTQMGQEVILRCVPISNHLYFYWYRQILGQKVEFLVSFYNNEISEKSEIFDDQFSVERPDGSNFTLKIRSTKLEDSAMYFCASTQEGANYGCTFGSGTRLTVV.

This clonotype was observed many times. The genes are TRBV2 and TRBJ2-1; 10 bases are a match to TRBD2. The CDR3 has 15 residues. The V segment lost 6 bases and the J segment 5 bases; nucleotides outside the gene matches: 7. Germline-derived CDR1 and CDR2 are SNHLY and FYNNEI. CDR3 DNA: TGTGCCAGCAGCGAGCGGACTAGCGGAAACAATGAGCAGTTCTTC. This encodes CASSERTSGNNEQFF. The full variable domain, completed using reference TRBV2 and TRBJ2-1, is EPEVTQTPSHQVTQMGQEVILRCVPISNHLYFYWYRQILGQKVEFLVSFYNNEISEKSEIFDDQFSVERPDGSNFTLKIRSTKLEDSAMYFCASSERTSGNNEQFFGPGTRLTVL.

The CDR3 region is CAWTQGIGTEAFF. The CDR3 DNA sequence: TGTGCCTGGACTCAGGGTATCGGCACTGAAGCTTTCTTT. The V and J genes are TRBV30 and TRBJ1-1; D perhaps matches TRBD1 (5 bases). Germline V gene lookup returns CDR1 GTSNPN and CDR2 SVGIG (reference sequence). Trimming stripped 4 bases from V and 4 bases from J, with 13 bases between. The CDR3 covers 13 residues.

This clonotype was seen a handful of times. J is TRBJ1-6 and V is TRBV18; D is perhaps TRBD1 (6 bases). V lost 3 bases to trimming and J lost 9 bases, with 12 bases between them. The CDR3 spans 14 residues. Germline CDR1 KGHSH, CDR2 LQKENI. CDR3 coding DNA: TGTGCCAGCTCACCCTGGACAGCCTCTTCACCCCTCCACTTT. Residues: CASSPWTASSPLHF.

The chain joins TRBV27 to TRBJ2-7; the D call may be TRBD1 or TRBD2 (5 bases each). Trimming left V 4 bases short and J 2 bases short, with 15 bases between. Germline V gene lookup returns CDR1 MNHEY and CDR2 SMNVEV (reference sequence). The CDR3 contains 15 residues. The CDR3 spells CASSSPGRSTYEQYF. In DNA form, the CDR3 reads TGTGCCAGCAGTTCTCCGGGACGGAGTACCTACGAGCAGTACTTC.

This clonotype was counted at least ten times. CDR3 DNA sequence: TGTGCCAGCCGAACCGACAGGGGCTCTGGCTACACCTTC. The encoded protein is CASRTDRGSGYTF. The V gene is TRBV9, the J gene TRBJ1-2; 8 nucleotides line up with TRBD1. Germline V gene data show CDR1 as SGDLS and CDR2 as YYNGEE. Trimming took 7 bases from V and 7 from J; bases not matched to a gene: 9. The CDR3 covers 13 residues.

This clonotype occurred a few times. This rearrangement joins TRBV24-1 to TRBJ2-3, with 7 nucleotides matching TRBD1. J gave up 6 bases and V 6 bases, and 5 bases lay outside the gene matches. CDR3 length: 13 amino acids. CDR1 and CDR2 from the germline V gene are KGHDR and SFDVKD. CDR3 protein: CATSKTGVDTQYF. CDR3 bases: TGTGCCACCAGTAAAACAGGGGTCGATACGCAGTATTTT.

This clonotype has a handful of counts. This sequence joins TRBV2 and TRBJ2-3, with D possibly being TRBD2 (5 bases). The CDR3 runs 14 residues. Germline CDR1 and CDR2: SNHLY and FYNNEI. V shed 3 bases and J shed 2 bases, with 9 bases lying between them. The CDR3, as DNA: TGTGCCAGCAGTGATACTAGTTCCACAGATACGCAGTATTTT. It is translated as CASSDTSSTDTQYF.